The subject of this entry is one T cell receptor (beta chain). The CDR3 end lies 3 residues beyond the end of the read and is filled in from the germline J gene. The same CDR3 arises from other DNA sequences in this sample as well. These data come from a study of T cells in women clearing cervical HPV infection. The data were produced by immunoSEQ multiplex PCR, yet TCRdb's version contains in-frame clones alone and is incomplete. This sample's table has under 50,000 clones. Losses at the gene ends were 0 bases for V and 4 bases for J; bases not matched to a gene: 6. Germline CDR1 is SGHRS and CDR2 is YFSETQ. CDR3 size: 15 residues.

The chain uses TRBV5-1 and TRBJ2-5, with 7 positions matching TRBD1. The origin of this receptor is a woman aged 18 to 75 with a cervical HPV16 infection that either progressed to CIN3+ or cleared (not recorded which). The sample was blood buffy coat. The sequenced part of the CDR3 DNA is TGCGCCAGCAGCTTGGCAGGGGGTTTAGGAGAGACC. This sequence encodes CASSLAGGLGET. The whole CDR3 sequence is CASSLAGGLGETQYF.